The source of this T cell receptor beta chain is a study of neoadjuvant anti-PD-1 for oral cavity cancer. As for time point: after neoadjuvant nivolumab, at surgical resection. Data came from immunoSEQ multiplex PCR; TCRdb stores just in-frame clones and leaves some out. The sample has tens of thousands of clones; 65% to 85% are singletons. After removal of 8 bases from V and 9 bases from J, the junction contained 12 bases not matched to a gene. The CDR3 is made up of 14 amino acids. The germline gives CDR1 SNHLY, CDR2 FYNNEI. This chain links TRBV2 with TRBJ2-1; 8 bases align to TRBD2. The receptor was derived from a person between 35 and 79 years old with oral cavity squamous cell carcinoma. The sequencing here drew on PBMCs, taken after nivolumab (anti-PD-1) treatment. CDR3 in amino acids: CASQGQAGAGEQFF. The CDR3 bases are TGTGCCAGCCAAGGGCAAGCGGGAGCGGGTGAGCAGTTCTTC.